This T cell receptor (beta chain) comes out of a study of response to subunit inactivated influenza vaccine. This CDR3 comprises 13 residues. CDR1 SGHRS and CDR2 YFSETQ come from the germline V gene. Trimming left V 6 bases short and J 2 bases short, with 12 bases between. TCRdb fed the RT-PCR reads into MiXCR, producing one record per CDR3 protein. This table has around 600,000 distinct CDR3 sequences, 11% appearing once. In addition, the sample was reused for a study of T cells expressing NK-cell markers. That investigation notes: Making the TCR beta cDNA relied on 5'RACE template switching with UMIs. The TCR beta repertoires were obtained from sorted CD3+CD56+NKG2C+, CD3+CD56+NKG2C- and CD3+CD56-NKG2C+ T cells. Of eight sequenced donors, seven were HCMV-seropositive and one HCMV-seronegative. These same clonotypes (in several donors) also led the CD3+CD56-NKG2C+ fraction. Specificity for HCMV among expanded NKG2C+ T cell clones was not established.

This chain connects TRBV5-1 to TRBJ2-7; the D gene is possibly TRBD2 (6 bases). The receptor comes from a man aged 50-59 years who received an inactivated influenza vaccine. Sequenced material: PBMCs from blood, taken on the day of vaccination. CDR3: CASTRDGAYEQYF. The CDR3 DNA reads TGCGCCAGCACGCGGGACGGAGCCTACGAGCAGTACTTC.